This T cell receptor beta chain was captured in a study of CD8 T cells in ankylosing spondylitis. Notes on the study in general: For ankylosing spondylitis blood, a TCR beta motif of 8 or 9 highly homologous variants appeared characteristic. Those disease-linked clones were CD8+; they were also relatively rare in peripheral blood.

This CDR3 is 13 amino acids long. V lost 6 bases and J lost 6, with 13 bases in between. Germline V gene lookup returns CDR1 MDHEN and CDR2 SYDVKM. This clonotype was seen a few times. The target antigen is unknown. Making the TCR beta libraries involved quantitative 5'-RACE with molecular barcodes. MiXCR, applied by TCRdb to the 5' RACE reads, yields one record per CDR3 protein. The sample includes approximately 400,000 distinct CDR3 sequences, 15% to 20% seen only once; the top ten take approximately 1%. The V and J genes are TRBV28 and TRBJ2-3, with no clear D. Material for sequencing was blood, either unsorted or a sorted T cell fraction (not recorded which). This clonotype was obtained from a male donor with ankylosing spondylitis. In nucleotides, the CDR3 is TGTGCCAGCAGCTCCCCACCCCGGGATACGCAGTATTTT. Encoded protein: CASSSPPRDTQYF. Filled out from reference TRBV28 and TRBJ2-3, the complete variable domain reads DVKVTQSSRYLVKRTGEKVFLECVQDMDHENMFWYRQDPGLGLRLIYFSYDVKMKEKGDIPEGYSVSREKKERFSLILESASTNQTSMYLCASSSPPRDTQYFGPGTRLTVL.